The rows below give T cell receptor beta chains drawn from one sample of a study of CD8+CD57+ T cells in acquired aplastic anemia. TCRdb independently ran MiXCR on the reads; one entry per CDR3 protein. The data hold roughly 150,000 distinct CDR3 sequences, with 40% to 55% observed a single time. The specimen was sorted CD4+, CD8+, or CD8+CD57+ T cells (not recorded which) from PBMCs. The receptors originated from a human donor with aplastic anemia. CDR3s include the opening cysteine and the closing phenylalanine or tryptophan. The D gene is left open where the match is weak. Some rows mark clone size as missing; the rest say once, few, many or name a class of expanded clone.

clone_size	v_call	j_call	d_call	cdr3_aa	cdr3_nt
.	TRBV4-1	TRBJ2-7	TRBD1	CASSLVGRGNEQYF	TGTGCCAGCAGCTTGGTTGGCAGGGGGAACGAGCAGTACTTC
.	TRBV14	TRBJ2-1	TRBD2	CASSYGGTRFRSNEQFF	TGTGCCAGCAGTTACGGCGGGACTAGATTCCGTAGCAATGAGCAGTTCTTC
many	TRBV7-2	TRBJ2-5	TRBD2	CASSFGTSGTQYF	TGTGCCAGCAGCTTCGGGACTAGCGGGACCCAGTACTTC
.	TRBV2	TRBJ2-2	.	CASRQWWYTGELFF	TGTGCCAGCAGGCAATGGTGGTACACCGGGGAGCTGTTTTTT
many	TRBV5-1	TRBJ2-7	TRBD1	CASSSDRGHSPEQYF	TGCGCCAGCAGCTCCGACAGGGGGCATTCGCCTGAGCAGTACTTC
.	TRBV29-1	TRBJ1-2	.	CSAQAGRGYTF	TGCAGCGCCCAGGCGGGGCGTGGCTACACCTTC
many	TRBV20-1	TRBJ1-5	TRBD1	CSARNRGNSNQPQHF	TGCAGTGCTAGGAACAGGGGGAATAGCAATCAGCCCCAGCATTTT
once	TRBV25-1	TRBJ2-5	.	CASSDTQGKGSFKTQCF	TGTGCCAGCAGTGATACCCAGGGAAAGGGGTCTTTTAAGACCCAGTGCTTC
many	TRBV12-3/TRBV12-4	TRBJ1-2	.	CASSLADGYTF	TGTGCCAGCAGTTTAGCGGATGGCTACACCTTC
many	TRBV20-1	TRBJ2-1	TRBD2	CSARGGLGTYNEQFF	TGCAGTGCTAGAGGTGGACTAGGTACCTACAATGAGCAGTTCTTC
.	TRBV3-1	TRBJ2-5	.	CASSSPGFQETQYF	TGTGCCAGCAGCTCCCCGGGATTTCAAGAGACCCAGTACTTC
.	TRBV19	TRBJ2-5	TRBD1	CASSAQTGEETQYF	TGTGCCAGTAGTGCCCAGACAGGGGAAGAGACCCAGTACTTC
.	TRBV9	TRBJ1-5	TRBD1	CASSVILPTGGYSNQPQHF	TGTGCCAGCAGCGTAATCTTACCAACAGGGGGCTATAGCAATCAGCCCCAGCATTTT
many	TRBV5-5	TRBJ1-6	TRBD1	CASSPTGGLNSPLHF	TGTGCCAGCAGCCCAACAGGGGGCCTTAATTCACCCCTCCACTTT
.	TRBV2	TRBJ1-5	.	CASSRGSGNQPQHF	TGTGCCAGCAGTCGGGGCTCTGGAAATCAGCCCCAGCATTTT
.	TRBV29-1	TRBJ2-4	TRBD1	CSVGDRGINIQYF	TGCAGCGTGGGGGACAGGGGAATAAACATTCAGTACTTC
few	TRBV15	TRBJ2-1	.	CATRGDSYNEQFF	TGTGCCACCAGAGGGGACTCCTACAATGAGCAGTTCTTC
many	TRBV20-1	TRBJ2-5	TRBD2	CSARAGGHETQYF	TGCAGTGCTAGAGCGGGGGGGCACGAGACCCAGTACTTC
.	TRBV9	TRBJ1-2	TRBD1	CASSSGTGDYGYTF	TGTGCCAGCAGCTCGGGGACAGGGGACTATGGCTACACCTTC
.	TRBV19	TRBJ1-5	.	CASSELGDGYQPQHF	TGTGCCAGTAGTGAGTTGGGAGATGGGTATCAGCCCCAGCATTTT
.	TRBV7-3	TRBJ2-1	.	CASSSTPNEQFF	TGTGCCAGCAGCTCCACGCCCAATGAGCAGTTCTTC
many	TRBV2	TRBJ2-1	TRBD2	CASSETGTSVFF	TGTGCCAGCAGTGAAACCGGGACTAGCGTTTTCTTC
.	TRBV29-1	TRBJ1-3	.	CSVGPRGSGNTIYF	TGCAGCGTCGGTCCGAGGGGATCGGGAAACACCATATATTTT
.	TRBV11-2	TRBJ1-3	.	CASSLDRPYSGNTIYF	TGTGCCAGCAGCTTAGACAGGCCATACTCTGGAAACACCATATATTTT
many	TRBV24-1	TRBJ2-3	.	CATSDPNQDTQYF	TGTGCCACCAGTGATCCCAATCAGGATACGCAGTATTTT
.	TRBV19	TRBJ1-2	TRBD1	CASSNSPGQIYGYTF	TGTGCCAGTAGTAATTCTCCGGGACAGATCTATGGCTACACCTTC
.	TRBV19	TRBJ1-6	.	CASNGEWGHSPLHF	TGTGCCAGTAACGGCGAATGGGGGCATTCACCCCTCCACTTT
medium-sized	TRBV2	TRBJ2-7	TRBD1	CASRAGQGAYEQYF	TGTGCCAGCAGGGCAGGACAGGGGGCTTACGAGCAGTACTTC
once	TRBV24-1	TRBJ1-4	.	CATSEGSNEKLFF	TGTGCCACCAGTGAGGGGAGTAATGAAAAACTGTTTTTT
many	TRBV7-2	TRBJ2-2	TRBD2	CASSFASGSGTGELFF	TGTGCCAGCAGCTTCGCTAGCGGGAGTGGAACCGGGGAGCTGTTTTTT
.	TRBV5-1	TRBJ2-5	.	CASSLVPTSPQETQYF	TGCGCCAGCAGCTTGGTCCCTACTAGCCCTCAAGAGACCCAGTACTTC
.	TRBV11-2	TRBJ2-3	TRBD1	CASRPTRGQSDTQYF	TGTGCCAGCAGACCTACCAGGGGGCAGAGCGATACGCAGTATTTT
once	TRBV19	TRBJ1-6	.	CASSKTGSSYNSPLHF	TGTGCCAGTAGTAAGACAGGTAGCTCCTATAATTCACCCCTCCACTTT
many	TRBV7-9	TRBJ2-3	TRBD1	CASSFPTGGGTDTQYF	TGTGCCAGCAGCTTCCCGACAGGGGGCGGCACAGATACGCAGTATTTT
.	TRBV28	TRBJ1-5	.	CASSLYNGDNQPQHF	TGTGCCAGCAGTTTATACAATGGCGACAATCAGCCCCAGCATTTT
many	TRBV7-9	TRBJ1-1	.	CASSFGLSRDTEAFF	TGTGCCAGCAGTTTTGGGTTGTCGAGGGACACTGAAGCTTTCTTT
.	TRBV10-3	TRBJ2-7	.	CAIMGGSYEQYF	TGTGCCATCATGGGGGGTTCCTACGAGCAGTACTTC
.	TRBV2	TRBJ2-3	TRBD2	CASSQRGIDTQYF	TGTGCCAGCAGCCAGCGGGGGATCGATACGCAGTATTTT
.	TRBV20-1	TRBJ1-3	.	CGARSQGASGNTIYF	TGCGGTGCTAGATCTCAAGGGGCATCTGGAAACACCATATATTTT
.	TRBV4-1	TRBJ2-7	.	CASSQDQFGSYEQYF	TGCGCCAGCAGCCAAGACCAATTCGGCTCCTACGAGCAGTACTTC
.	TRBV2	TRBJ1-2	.	CASSDSGFDGYTF	TGTGCCAGCAGTGACTCAGGGTTTGATGGCTACACCTTC
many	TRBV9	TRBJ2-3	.	CASSAQGGTTDTQYF	TGTGCCAGCAGCGCCCAGGGGGGCACCACAGATACGCAGTATTTT
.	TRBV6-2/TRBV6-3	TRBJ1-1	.	CASSYWRTEAFF	TGTGCCAGCAGTTACTGGCGGACTGAAGCTTTCTTT
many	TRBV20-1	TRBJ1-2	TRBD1	CSARDETGAYGYTF	TGCAGTGCTAGAGATGAGACAGGGGCCTATGGCTACACCTTC
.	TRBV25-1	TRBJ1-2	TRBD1	CASSPLTGRDGYTF	TGTGCCAGCAGTCCCCTGACAGGGCGCGATGGCTACACCTTC
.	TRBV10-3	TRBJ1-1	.	CAISSTGLRDTEAFF	TGTGCCATCAGTAGTACAGGCCTCAGGGACACTGAAGCTTTCTTT
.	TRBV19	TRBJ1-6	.	CASSLQGYSPLHF	TGTGCCAGTAGTCTCCAGGGATATTCACCCCTCCACTTT
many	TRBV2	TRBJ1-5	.	CASSDRVPNQPQHF	TGTGCCAGCAGTGATCGGGTACCCAATCAGCCCCAGCATTTT
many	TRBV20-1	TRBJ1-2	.	CSASLGGHYGYTF	TGCAGTGCTAGTTTAGGTGGACACTATGGCTACACCTTC
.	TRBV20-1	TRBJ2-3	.	CSARDGISTDTQYF	TGCAGTGCTAGAGATGGGATTAGCACAGATACGCAGTATTTT
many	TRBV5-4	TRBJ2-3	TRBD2	CASSLAPSGSTNTQYF	TGTGCCAGCAGCTTGGCCCCTAGCGGAAGCACAAATACGCAGTATTTT